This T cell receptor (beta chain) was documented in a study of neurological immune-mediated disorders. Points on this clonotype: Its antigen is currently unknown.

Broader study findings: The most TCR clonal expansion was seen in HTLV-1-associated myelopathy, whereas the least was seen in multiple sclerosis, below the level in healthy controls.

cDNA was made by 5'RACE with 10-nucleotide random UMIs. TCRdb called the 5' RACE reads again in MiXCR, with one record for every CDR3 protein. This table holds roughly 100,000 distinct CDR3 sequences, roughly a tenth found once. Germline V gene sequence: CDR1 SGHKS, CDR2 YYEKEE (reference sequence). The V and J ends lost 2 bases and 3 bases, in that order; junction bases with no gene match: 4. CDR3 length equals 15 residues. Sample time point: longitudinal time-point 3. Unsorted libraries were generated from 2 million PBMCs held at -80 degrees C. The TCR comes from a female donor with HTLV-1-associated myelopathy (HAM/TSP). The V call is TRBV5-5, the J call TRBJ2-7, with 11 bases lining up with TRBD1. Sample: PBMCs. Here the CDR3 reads CASSFRDRGDYEQYF. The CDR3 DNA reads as TGTGCCAGCAGCTTCCGGGACAGGGGGGACTACGAGCAGTACTTC.